This TCR beta chain was sequenced in a study of T cell clonotyping in hematopoietic cell transplantation (dated by TCRdb to about 2021). Study-wide context: A total of 135 blood samples were collected in the study from around 40 consecutive transplant recipients and their related donors. Patients were recruited between 2015 and 2017 and followed until late 2020 or death.

Summary of the overall study and its limitations: Overlap with donor repertoires was found for only a small fraction of recipient repertoires, with over 95% found to appear de novo at the given depth. The sample size was limited and the cells went unsorted, which meant the CD4 and CD8 repertoire contributions could not be told apart. Recipient TCR diversity fell after transplant, with pathologically expanded clonotypes rising progressively from day 30 to day 180. Inverse Simpson Index values from donors and from recipients before transplant predicted broader TCR repertoire diversity after transplant.

Explained via the paper, the time point label denotes: 30 days after allo-HCT. Recipient blood was collected about 28 days before transplant and at days 30, 100 and 180 after transplant. Nuclei Lysis Solution was used to extract genomic DNA from fresh or cryopreserved unfractionated peripheral blood mononuclear cells. On this clone itself: Its target antigen remains unknown. No clone much larger than this one lies a single base away; base qualities are absent.

The immunoSEQ assay, a bias-controlled multiplex PCR with V- and J-specific primers, was used to amplify TCR beta CDR3 regions from genomic DNA. In a second PCR step, a proprietary barcode and Illumina adapter sequences were attached to the CDR3 amplicons. An Illumina MiSeq instrument was used for sequencing of the CDR3 libraries. The study's own analysis went as follows. Export and quality control were done with immunoSEQ Analyzer 3.0, while downstream analyses used R Bioconductor and Immunarch. Only productive rearrangements within the normalized downsampled data set were used in the calculation of repertoire metrics. In the normalized cohort, a clonotype counted as pathologically expanded if the clonotype was larger than 5 templates. Repertoire diversity was measured with the Inverse Simpson Index. To capture all clonotypes, the CMV-specificity analyses were run on the non-normalized data set. TCRdb's version of the immuneACCESS table is confined to in-frame rearrangements and falls short of the full clone set. An unresolved V gene accounts for under half of the shortfall where checked; the remainder is of unknown origin. V, J and clone size were drawn from that table, and D and trimming were deduced from the DNA. Here the sample has around 7,300 clones; 98% occur a single time. The ten largest clones represent under 0.7% of the sample.

The germline V gene yields LGHNA for CDR1 and YSLEER for CDR2. Between the V and J ends, shortened by 1 base and 1 base respectively, the junction contains 7 bases. The CDR3 contains 14 residues, cysteine and phenylalanine counted. Just the 42-base CDR3 DNA is kept, in frame starting at base 1. Recombination linked TRBV4-3 to TRBJ1-1; no D segment can be confidently identified. This specimen was PBMCs, taken 30 days after allogeneic stem cell transplant. This clonotype was obtained from a male patient aged 55 to 70 who had an allogeneic stem cell transplant from a related donor, so the T cells may come from the graft donor. Some clones in this sample may be carry-over from other donors' samples. The base sequence is TGCGCCAGCAGCCAAGGGGATCAGAACACTGAAGCTTTCTTT. It is translated as CASSQGDQNTEAFF.